The TCR beta chain under discussion was sequenced for a study of blood T cell repertoires in COVID-19. The germline V and J ends were trimmed by 3 bases and 0 bases, with 12 bases remaining between them. The germline V gene has CDR1 LGHDT and CDR2 YNNKEL (reference sequence). This CDR3 spans 16 amino acids. Libraries were prepared by immunoSEQ multiplex PCR; TCRdb keeps only in-frame clonotypes and omits some of them. The sample includes under 30,000 clones, more than 80% of them seen just once. This sequence was found in a man of 80 years or more with acute or convalescent COVID-19. Material for sequencing was peripheral blood. The chain uses TRBV3-1 (or the pseudogene TRBV3-2) and TRBJ1-3; D perhaps matches TRBD1 (6 bases). The CDR3 sequence: CASSHYRDISGNTIYF. The CDR3 coding sequence is TGTGCCAGCAGCCACTACAGGGACATCTCTGGAAACACCATATATTTT.